This T cell receptor (beta chain) was captured in a study of PD-L1 blockade in urothelial cancer. This CDR3 is built from 14 residues. Germline CDR1 SGHRS, CDR2 YFSETQ. V was clipped by 4 bases and J by 4 bases, with 12 bases between them. Study-wide results and caveats: When pretreatment blood TCR clonality was below the median, it predicted better survival.

In regard to this clone: Antigen specificity is unknown.

Time point noted: pretreatment peripheral blood. Some clones are missing from TCRdb's copy, which holds only in-frame ones; the method was immunoSEQ multiplex PCR. Of some 71,000 clones detected, approximately 83% appear once; the ten largest clones hold about 15%. This receptor was taken from a man between 60 and 70 years old with urothelial cancer. The specimen was PBMCs, collected around atezolizumab (anti-PD-L1) treatment. This chain connects TRBV5-1 to TRBJ1-5; possible D gene TRBD1, 6 bases. The CDR3 region has the DNA TGCGCCAGCAGCCTGGACAGTGGGAATCAGCCCCAGCATTTT. Translated, it gives CASSLDSGNQPQHF. Together with reference TRBV5-1 and TRBJ1-5, the CDR3 gives the full variable domain: KAGVTQTPRYLIKTRGQQVTLSCSPISGHRSVSWYQQTPGQGLQFLFEYFSETQRNKGNFPGRFSGRQFSNSRSEMNVSTLELGDSALYLCASSLDSGNQPQHFGDGTRLSIL.